This T cell receptor (beta chain) was sequenced for a study of regulatory T cells in long-lasting Graves disease. Study-level information: Antithyroid drug exposure in newly diagnosed Graves' patients had lasted under 3 months. The study's findings and limits: Thyroid tissue was not studied; only peripheral blood was.

Regarding time point: newly diagnosed GD, antithyroid drugs for less than 3 months. After RNA was extracted from PBMCs, the TCR library was made from it. Combining iRepertoire HTBI primers with Arm-PCR of CDR3 regions, the authors built TCR beta libraries. TCRdb reanalysed the multiplex PCR reads using MiXCR and keeps one entry per CDR3 protein. The table records about 400,000 distinct CDR3 sequences, around 16% of them present only once. In its sample, this clonotype was seen many times. Its antigen is as yet unknown. These sequences were also reported in another study, on T cells in Graves' hyperthyroidism and ophthalmopathy. This second study notes: In the analysis, a 13 V-J model separated ophthalmopathy from stable hyperthyroidism.

The TCR was taken from a woman between 18 and 29 years old with Graves disease. The sequences come from peripheral blood mononuclear cells (PBMCs), collected at new diagnosis, from a patient treated with antithyroid drugs.

CDR3: CASSPQTGAYEQYF. CDR3 coding DNA: TGCGCCAGCAGCCCGCAGACAGGAGCCTACGAGCAGTACTTC. The rearrangement links TRBV5-1 to TRBJ2-7; D may be TRBD1 (6 bases). The V end lost 4 bases, the J end lost 2 bases, and 13 bases lay between the germline ends. Germline-derived CDR1 and CDR2 are SGHRS and YFSETQ. The CDR3 extends over 14 amino acids.